The rows below give T cell receptor beta chains drawn from one sample of a study of OX40 agonist ivuxolimab in advanced cancers. Sequencing was performed with immunoSEQ multiplex PCR; in TCRdb, only in-frame clones are kept and a portion is missing. The data show some 71,000 clones, roughly 89% seen once. The sample here was CD4+ or CD8+ T cells sorted from blood, taken in a trial of the OX40 agonist ivuxolimab. The origin of the receptors is an adult with an advanced solid tumor such as melanoma, head and neck, liver or kidney cancer. Each CDR3 is given with its conserved first and last residue. The D gene is left open where the match is weak. For some rows the clone size is stated as once, few or many, or as a class when expanded; others skip it.

D	length	size	V	J	DNA	CDR3
TRBD1	14	NA	TRBV29-1	TRBJ2-3	TGCAGCGCTGGGATCGCAGGGGGTGGGGATACGCAGTATTTT	CSAGIAGGGDTQYF
NA	11	NA	TRBV14	TRBJ2-3	TGTGCCAGCAGCCAGGTTGATACGCAGTATTTT	CASSQVDTQYF
NA	14	few	TRBV4-2	TRBJ1-1	TGTGCCAGCAGCCAAGTCCGCTTGAACACTGAAGCTTTCTTT	CASSQVRLNTEAFF
TRBD1	16	few	TRBV6-6	TRBJ1-6	TGTGCCAGCAGTTACTCGACAGGGTTGGATAATTCACCCCTCCACTTT	CASSYSTGLDNSPLHF
TRBD1	13	NA	TRBV28	TRBJ1-2	TGTGCCAGCCAACCGGGACAGAACTATGGCTACACCTTC	CASQPGQNYGYTF
TRBD2	15	NA	TRBV5-6	TRBJ2-5	TGTGCCAGCGGAGTGTATGGACTAGCGGGCGGGGAGCAGTACTTC	CASGVYGLAGGEQYF
TRBD2	17	once	TRBV28	TRBJ2-1	TGTGCCAGCAGTCCACGGACTAGCGGGAGCTCCTACAATGAGCAGTTCTTC	CASSPRTSGSSYNEQFF
NA	11	few	TRBV28	TRBJ1-2	TGTGCCACCCTAGAGGGCTATGGCTACACCTTC	CATLEGYGYTF
NA	16	NA	TRBV4-3	TRBJ1-5	TGCGCCAGCAGCCAAGAGCTTCAGGGGAGCAATCAGCCCCAGCATTTT	CASSQELQGSNQPQHF
NA	16	NA	TRBV28	TRBJ1-2	TGTGCCAGCAGTCAACTACGGTCCCTCGGGGGAGCTGGCTACACCTTC	CASSQLRSLGGAGYTF
NA	15	NA	TRBV19	TRBJ1-5	TGTGCCAGTAGTATCTCCGTCTCTAGCAATCAGCCCCAGCATTTT	CASSISVSSNQPQHF
NA	12	NA	TRBV7-8	TRBJ1-2	TGTGCCAGCAGCCCCGTACCCTATGGCTACACCTTC	CASSPVPYGYTF
NA	15	NA	TRBV28	TRBJ2-7	TGTGCCAGCAGTAAACCCAGGGGGGGTTTCTACGAGCAGTACTTC	CASSKPRGGFYEQYF
TRBD2	14	few	TRBV27	TRBJ2-2	TGTGCCAGCAAATTAGCGGGGACCGCCGGGGAGCTGTTTTTT	CASKLAGTAGELFF
NA	14	NA	TRBV11-2	TRBJ2-5	TGTGCCAGCAGCTTAGATCTGGGGCTGGAGACCCAGTACTTC	CASSLDLGLETQYF
TRBD2	15	NA	TRBV7-3	TRBJ2-7	TGTGCCAGCAGCCCGGGGGGACTAATGGTCTACGAGCAGTACTTC	CASSPGGLMVYEQYF
NA	15	NA	TRBV7-8	TRBJ2-7	TGTGCCAGCACCCCAAGGAGCATCCCCTCCTACGAGCAGTACTTC	CASTPRSIPSYEQYF
NA	13	NA	TRBV6-4	TRBJ2-3	TGTGCCAGCAGTTTTTCGGGCACAGATACGCAGTATTTT	CASSFSGTDTQYF
TRBD1	13	few	TRBV7-9	TRBJ2-7	TGTGCCAGCAGCTTAGACAGGGGTGGGGAGCAGTACTTC	CASSLDRGGEQYF
TRBD2	13	NA	TRBV10-3	TRBJ2-7	TGTGCCATCACGACTAGCGGAGAGGGGGAGCAGTACTTC	CAITTSGEGEQYF
NA	11	NA	TRBV7-9	TRBJ1-3	TGTGCCAGCAGCCCCCGGAACACCATATATTTT	CASSPRNTIYF
NA	14	NA	TRBV6-1	TRBJ1-5	TGTGCCAGCAGTGCGGGCAGGGAGGATCAGCCCCAGCATTTT	CASSAGREDQPQHF
TRBD2	16	NA	TRBV7-9	TRBJ2-5	TGTGCCAGCAGCTTAGCGACTAGCGGGGCTCTGGAGACCCAGTACTTC	CASSLATSGALETQYF
TRBD1	16	NA	TRBV7-2	TRBJ2-1	TGTGCCAGCAGCTTAGGAGGGGGCTCCAACTTCAATGAGCAGTTCTTC	CASSLGGGSNFNEQFF
TRBD1	19	NA	TRBV7-8	TRBJ2-3	TGTGCCAGCAGCTTAGTCAGGGGGCGAGGGGACTTTTCCACAGATACGCAGTATTTT	CASSLVRGRGDFSTDTQYF
NA	15	NA	TRBV7-2	TRBJ1-6	TGTGCCAGCAGCTCCTTACAGGGTTTCAGTTCACCCCTCCACTTT	CASSSLQGFSSPLHF
NA	14	NA	TRBV11-2	TRBJ1-1	TGTGCCAGCAGCTCTAATCAACACGCCTATGAAGCTTTCTTT	CASSSNQHAYEAFF
TRBD2	18	NA	TRBV5-1	TRBJ2-7	TGCGCCAGCAGCTTGGCCCCTTCCCTAGCGGGGGGGTCCTACGAGCAGTACTTC	CASSLAPSLAGGSYEQYF
NA	15	NA	TRBV13	TRBJ2-7	TGTGCCAGCAGCACCCTTTATGGGGCCTCCTACGAGCAGTACTTC	CASSTLYGASYEQYF
TRBD2	13	NA	TRBV6-6	TRBJ2-7	TGTGCCAGCAAAATAGCGGGACTCGGCGAGCAGTACTTC	CASKIAGLGEQYF
TRBD1	14	NA	TRBV7-9	TRBJ2-7	TGTGCCAGCAGGCATACAGGGGAGACCTACGAGCAGTACTTC	CASRHTGETYEQYF
TRBD1	15	NA	TRBV28	TRBJ2-2	TGTGCCAGCAGTTTATACAGGGGATACACCGGGGAGCTGTTTTTT	CASSLYRGYTGELFF
TRBD1	17	once	TRBV18	TRBJ2-7	TGTGCCAGCTCACTCATAACCGGGACAGGGATGACTTACGAGCAGTACTTC	CASSLITGTGMTYEQYF
NA	13	NA	TRBV5-5	TRBJ1-1	TGTGCCAGCAGTCGGGACTTAGGCACTGAAGCTTTCTTT	CASSRDLGTEAFF
NA	16	NA	TRBV28	TRBJ1-4	TGTGCCAGCAGGCTCGGGGGGAGGGTAGGCGGTGAAAAACTGTTTTTT	CASRLGGRVGGEKLFF
TRBD1	15	few	TRBV28	TRBJ1-2	TGTGCCAGCAGTTACTCAGGGGGAAGAAGGTATGGCTACACCTTC	CASSYSGGRRYGYTF
NA	14	few	TRBV30	TRBJ1-3	TGTGCCTGGAGTACCGGGGCTTCTGGAAACACCATATATTTT	CAWSTGASGNTIYF
NA	13	NA	TRBV29-1	TRBJ2-2	TGCAGCGTCTCAGGGACAAACACCGGGGAGCTGTTTTTT	CSVSGTNTGELFF
NA	13	medium-sized	TRBV29-1	TRBJ1-1	TGCAGCGTTGACGGGTCCGGAGCGGCGAGAGCTTTCTTT	CSVDGSGAARAFF
TRBD1	14	NA	TRBV7-9	TRBJ1-1	TGTGCCAGCAGCCCACGGACAGGGCGCACTGAAGCTTTCTTT	CASSPRTGRTEAFF
NA	11	NA	TRBV6-5	TRBJ2-3	TGTGCCAGCAGTTACTCAAATACGCAGTATTTT	CASSYSNTQYF
NA	14	few	TRBV19	TRBJ1-2	TGTGCCAGTAGTCTGGACAGTACTAACTATGGCTACACCTTC	CASSLDSTNYGYTF
NA	15	NA	TRBV7-6	TRBJ1-5	TGTGCCAGCAGCTTAGTAGGGGGACGGGGTCAGCCCCAGCATTTT	CASSLVGGRGQPQHF
TRBD2	17	NA	TRBV2	TRBJ2-2	TGTGCCAGCAGGGATACGACTAGCGGGAGTGGGCGCGGGGAGCTGTTTTTT	CASRDTTSGSGRGELFF
TRBD2	16	NA	TRBV4-2	TRBJ2-7	TGTGCCAGCAGCCAGATACTAGCGGGAGTTGCTGGCGAGCAGTACTTC	CASSQILAGVAGEQYF
TRBD1	16	NA	TRBV25-1	TRBJ2-1	TGTGCCAGCAGTAAACCTCCGGGACAGGGGGCTGATGAGCAGTTCTTC	CASSKPPGQGADEQFF
TRBD1	15	NA	TRBV7-6	TRBJ2-1	TGTGCCAGCAGCAACAGGGGTTCCCTCTACAATGAGCAGTTCTTC	CASSNRGSLYNEQFF
TRBD2	14	NA	TRBV6-1	TRBJ2-1	TGTGCCAGCAGTGCGACTAGCGGGAGGCCTGAGCAGTTCTTC	CASSATSGRPEQFF
NA	15	NA	TRBV6-1	TRBJ2-7	TGTGCCAGCAGTGAAGGCGGATTAGGGGTTGGCGAGCAGTACTTC	CASSEGGLGVGEQYF
TRBD2	18	NA	TRBV7-3	TRBJ2-3	TGTGCCAGCAGTTTTGGGCGGGGAAGCGGGGGCCGCACAGATACGCAGTATTTT	CASSFGRGSGGRTDTQYF
NA	11	NA	TRBV6-6	TRBJ2-7	TGTGCCAGCAGTGAGAACTACGAGCAGTACTTC	CASSENYEQYF
NA	17	NA	TRBV7-3	TRBJ2-2	TGTGCCAGCAGCTCCCACCCATGGGGGGCGAACACCGGGGAGCTGTTTTTT	CASSSHPWGANTGELFF
NA	17	NA	TRBV7-7	TRBJ2-5	TGTGCTAGCAGCCCACTTGGTCATGGGGCGGCGCAAGAGACCCAGTACTTC	CASSPLGHGAAQETQYF